This T cell receptor beta chain came from a study of blood T cell repertoires in COVID-19. Study-wide context: COVID-19 samples collected from the United States, Italy and Spain covered acute and convalescent phases. The cDNA or gDNA used as material had been derived from T cells, B-cell-depleted T cells, or PBMCs.

V was clipped by 7 bases and J by 4 bases, with 19 bases between them. CDR3 length equals 15 residues. Germline V CDR1 and CDR2: SGHTA, FQGNSA. Sequencing was performed with immunoSEQ multiplex PCR; in TCRdb, only in-frame clones are kept and a portion is missing. The data contain approximately 200,000 clones, under 90% of them seen just once; the ten biggest clones take up 15% to 20%. The TCR comes from an older person with COVID-19, enrolled during active disease. The chain recombines TRBV7-2 with TRBJ1-1; weak D call: TRBD1 (6 bases). The sequenced material came from peripheral blood. CDR3 sequence (DNA): TGTGCCAGCACCCAAAGGGGACATGGGGGCACTGAAGCTTTCTTT. Encoded protein: CASTQRGHGGTEAFF.